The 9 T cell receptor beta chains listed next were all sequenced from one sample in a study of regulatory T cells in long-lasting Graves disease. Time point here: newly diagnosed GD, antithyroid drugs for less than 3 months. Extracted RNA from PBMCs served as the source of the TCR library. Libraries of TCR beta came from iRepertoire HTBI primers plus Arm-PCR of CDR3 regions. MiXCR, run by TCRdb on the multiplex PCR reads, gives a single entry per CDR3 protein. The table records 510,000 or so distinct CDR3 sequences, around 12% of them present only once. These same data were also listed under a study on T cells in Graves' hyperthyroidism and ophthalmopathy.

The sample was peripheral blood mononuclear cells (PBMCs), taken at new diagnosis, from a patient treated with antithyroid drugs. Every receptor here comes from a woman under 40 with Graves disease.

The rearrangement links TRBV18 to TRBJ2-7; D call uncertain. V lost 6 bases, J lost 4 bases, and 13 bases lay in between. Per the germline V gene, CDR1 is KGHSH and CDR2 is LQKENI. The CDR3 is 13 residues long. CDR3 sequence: CASSHGPFYEQYF. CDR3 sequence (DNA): TGTGCCAGCTCCCACGGACCGTTTTACGAGCAGTACTTC.

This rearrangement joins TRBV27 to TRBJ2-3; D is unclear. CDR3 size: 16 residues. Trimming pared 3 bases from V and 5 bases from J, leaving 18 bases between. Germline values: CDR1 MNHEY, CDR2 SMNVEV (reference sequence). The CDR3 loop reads CASSFEGILERDTQYF. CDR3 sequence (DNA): TGTGCCAGCAGTTTTGAAGGGATCCTTGAGCGAGATACGCAGTATTTT.

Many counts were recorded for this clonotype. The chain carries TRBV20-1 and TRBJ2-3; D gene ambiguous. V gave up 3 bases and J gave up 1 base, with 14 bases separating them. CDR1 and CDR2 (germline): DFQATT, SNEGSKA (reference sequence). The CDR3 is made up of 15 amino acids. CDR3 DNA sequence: TGCAGTGCTAGCTTACGGGTTGGGGGCACAGATACGCAGTATTTT. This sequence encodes CSASLRVGGTDTQYF.

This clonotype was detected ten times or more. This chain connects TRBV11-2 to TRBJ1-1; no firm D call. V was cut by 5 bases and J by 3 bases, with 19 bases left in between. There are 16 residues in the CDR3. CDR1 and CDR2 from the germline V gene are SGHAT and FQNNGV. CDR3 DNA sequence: TGTGCCAGCAGCCCCCAGGACGGTATGCGGCACACTGAAGCTTTCTTT. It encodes CASSPQDGMRHTEAFF.

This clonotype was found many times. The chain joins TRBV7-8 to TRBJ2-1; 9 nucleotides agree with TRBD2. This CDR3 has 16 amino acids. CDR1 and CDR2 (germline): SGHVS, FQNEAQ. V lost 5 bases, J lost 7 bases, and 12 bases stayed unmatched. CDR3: CASSPIRLAERNEQFF. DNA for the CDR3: TGTGCCAGCAGCCCTATTCGACTAGCGGAAAGGAATGAGCAGTTCTTC.

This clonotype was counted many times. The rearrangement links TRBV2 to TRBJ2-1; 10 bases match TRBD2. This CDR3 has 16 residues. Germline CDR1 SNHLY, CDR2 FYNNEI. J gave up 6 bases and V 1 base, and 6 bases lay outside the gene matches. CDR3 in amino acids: CASSEEQREGLNEQFF. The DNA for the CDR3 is TGTGCCAGCAGTGAAGAGCAGCGGGAGGGCCTCAATGAGCAGTTCTTC.

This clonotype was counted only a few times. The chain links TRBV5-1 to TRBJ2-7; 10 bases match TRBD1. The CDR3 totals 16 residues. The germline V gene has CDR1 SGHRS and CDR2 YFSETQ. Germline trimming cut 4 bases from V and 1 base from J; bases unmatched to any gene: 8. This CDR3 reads CASSVSVGQGSYEQYF. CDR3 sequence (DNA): TGCGCCAGCAGCGTATCGGTGGGACAGGGGTCCTACGAGCAGTACTTC.

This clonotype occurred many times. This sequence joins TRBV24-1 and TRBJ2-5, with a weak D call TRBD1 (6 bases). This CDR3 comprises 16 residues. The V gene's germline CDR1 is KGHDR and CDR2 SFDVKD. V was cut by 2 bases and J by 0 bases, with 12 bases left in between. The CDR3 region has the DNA TGTGCCACCAGTGATTATGGGACAACGTACCAAGAGACCCAGTACTTC. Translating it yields CATSDYGTTYQETQYF.

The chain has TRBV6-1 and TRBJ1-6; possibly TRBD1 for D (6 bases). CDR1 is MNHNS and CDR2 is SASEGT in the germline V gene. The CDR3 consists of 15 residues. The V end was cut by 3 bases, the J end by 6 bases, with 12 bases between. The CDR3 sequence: CASSDIRGGNSPLHF. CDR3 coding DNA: TGTGCCAGCAGTGATATCAGGGGAGGTAATTCACCCCTCCACTTT.